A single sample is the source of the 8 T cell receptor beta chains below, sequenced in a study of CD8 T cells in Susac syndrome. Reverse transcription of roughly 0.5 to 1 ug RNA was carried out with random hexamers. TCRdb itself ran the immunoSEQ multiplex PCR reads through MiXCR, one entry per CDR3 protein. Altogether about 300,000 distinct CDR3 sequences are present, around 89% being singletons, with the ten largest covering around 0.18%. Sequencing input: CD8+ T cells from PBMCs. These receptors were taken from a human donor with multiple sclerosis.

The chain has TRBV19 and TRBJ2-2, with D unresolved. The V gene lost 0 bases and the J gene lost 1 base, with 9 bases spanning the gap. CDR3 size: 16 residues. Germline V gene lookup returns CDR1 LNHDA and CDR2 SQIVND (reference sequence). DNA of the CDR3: TGTGCCAGTAGTATAGACAGGAGACTGAACACCGGGGAGCTGTTTTTT. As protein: CASSIDRRLNTGELFF. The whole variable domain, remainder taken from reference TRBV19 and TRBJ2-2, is DGGITQSPKYLFRKEGQNVTLSCEQNLNHDAMYWYRQDPGQGLRLIYYSQIVNDFQKGDIAEGYSVSREKKESFPLTVTSAQKNPTAFYLCASSIDRRLNTGELFFGEGSRLTVL.

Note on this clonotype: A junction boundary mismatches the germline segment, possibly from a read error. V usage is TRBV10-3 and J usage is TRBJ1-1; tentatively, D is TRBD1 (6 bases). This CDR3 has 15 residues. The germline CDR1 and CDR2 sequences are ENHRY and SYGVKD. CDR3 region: CASSYSLTGSTEAFF. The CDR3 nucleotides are TGTGCCAGCAGTTACTCCCTTACAGGGTCCACTGAAGCTTTCTTT.

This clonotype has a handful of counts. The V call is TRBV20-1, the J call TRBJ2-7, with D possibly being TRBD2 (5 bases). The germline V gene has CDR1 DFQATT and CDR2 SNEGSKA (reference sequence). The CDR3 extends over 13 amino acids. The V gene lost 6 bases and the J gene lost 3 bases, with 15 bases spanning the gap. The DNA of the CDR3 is TGCAGTGCCACGGAGGAGGATGGCTACGAGCAGTACTTC. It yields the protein CSATEEDGYEQYF.

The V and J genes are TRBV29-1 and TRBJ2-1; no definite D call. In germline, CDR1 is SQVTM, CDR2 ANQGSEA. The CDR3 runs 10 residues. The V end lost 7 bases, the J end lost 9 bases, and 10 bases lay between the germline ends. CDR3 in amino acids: CSAYFTEQFF. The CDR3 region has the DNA TGCAGCGCTTACTTCACTGAGCAGTTCTTC.

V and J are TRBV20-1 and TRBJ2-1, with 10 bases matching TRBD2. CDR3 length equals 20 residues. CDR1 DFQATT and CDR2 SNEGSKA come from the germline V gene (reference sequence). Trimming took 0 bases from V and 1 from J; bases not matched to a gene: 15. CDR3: CSARDQPSGSILRSYNEQFF. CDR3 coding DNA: TGCAGTGCTAGAGATCAGCCTAGCGGGAGTATATTGCGATCCTACAATGAGCAGTTCTTC.

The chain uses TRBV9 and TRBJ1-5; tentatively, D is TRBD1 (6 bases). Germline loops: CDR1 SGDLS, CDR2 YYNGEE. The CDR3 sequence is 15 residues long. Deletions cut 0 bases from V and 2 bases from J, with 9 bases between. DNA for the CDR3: TGTGCCAGCAGCGTAGGTTCAGGGGGCAATCAGCCCCAGCATTTT. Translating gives CASSVGSGGNQPQHF.

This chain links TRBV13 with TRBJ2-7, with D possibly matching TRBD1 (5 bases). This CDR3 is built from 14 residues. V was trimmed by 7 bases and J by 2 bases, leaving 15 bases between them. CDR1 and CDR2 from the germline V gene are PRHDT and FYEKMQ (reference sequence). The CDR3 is CASTQGRGPYEQYF. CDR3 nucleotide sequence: TGTGCCAGCACTCAGGGAAGGGGCCCCTACGAGCAGTACTTC.

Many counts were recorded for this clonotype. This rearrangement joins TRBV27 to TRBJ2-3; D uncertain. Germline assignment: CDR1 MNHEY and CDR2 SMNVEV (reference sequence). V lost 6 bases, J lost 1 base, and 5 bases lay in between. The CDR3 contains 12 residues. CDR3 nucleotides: TGTGCCAGCAGCCCCCGCACAGATACGCAGTATTTT. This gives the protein CASSPRTDTQYF.